The entry below gives a single TCR beta chain sequence along with its context. The antigen remains undetermined. The sample is drawn from a study of T cells expressing NK-cell markers. Study-wide context: Among the eight sequenced donors, seven tested HCMV-seropositive and one tested seronegative.

Each CDR3 protein gets one entry in TCRdb, which reprocessed the 5' RACE reads and gives no DNA. In total, the table holds 500,000 to 700,000 distinct CDR3 sequences. Germline-derived CDR1 and CDR2 are MNHEY and SVGEGT. CDR3 length equals 15 residues. General observations from the study: Dominant NKG2C+ clonotypes accounted for roughly 1.0-7.0% of CD8+ T cells in about six donors.

The chain recombines TRBV6-2 or TRBV6-3 with TRBJ2-3; there is no DNA to check the TCRdb D call of TRBD2. Sequenced input: blood T cells: a sorted CD56 or NKG2C T cell subset, CD4+ or CD8+ T cells, or bulk PBMC T cells (not recorded which). The TCR originated in a young man in good health. The CDR3 spells CASMRLAGDTDTQYF.